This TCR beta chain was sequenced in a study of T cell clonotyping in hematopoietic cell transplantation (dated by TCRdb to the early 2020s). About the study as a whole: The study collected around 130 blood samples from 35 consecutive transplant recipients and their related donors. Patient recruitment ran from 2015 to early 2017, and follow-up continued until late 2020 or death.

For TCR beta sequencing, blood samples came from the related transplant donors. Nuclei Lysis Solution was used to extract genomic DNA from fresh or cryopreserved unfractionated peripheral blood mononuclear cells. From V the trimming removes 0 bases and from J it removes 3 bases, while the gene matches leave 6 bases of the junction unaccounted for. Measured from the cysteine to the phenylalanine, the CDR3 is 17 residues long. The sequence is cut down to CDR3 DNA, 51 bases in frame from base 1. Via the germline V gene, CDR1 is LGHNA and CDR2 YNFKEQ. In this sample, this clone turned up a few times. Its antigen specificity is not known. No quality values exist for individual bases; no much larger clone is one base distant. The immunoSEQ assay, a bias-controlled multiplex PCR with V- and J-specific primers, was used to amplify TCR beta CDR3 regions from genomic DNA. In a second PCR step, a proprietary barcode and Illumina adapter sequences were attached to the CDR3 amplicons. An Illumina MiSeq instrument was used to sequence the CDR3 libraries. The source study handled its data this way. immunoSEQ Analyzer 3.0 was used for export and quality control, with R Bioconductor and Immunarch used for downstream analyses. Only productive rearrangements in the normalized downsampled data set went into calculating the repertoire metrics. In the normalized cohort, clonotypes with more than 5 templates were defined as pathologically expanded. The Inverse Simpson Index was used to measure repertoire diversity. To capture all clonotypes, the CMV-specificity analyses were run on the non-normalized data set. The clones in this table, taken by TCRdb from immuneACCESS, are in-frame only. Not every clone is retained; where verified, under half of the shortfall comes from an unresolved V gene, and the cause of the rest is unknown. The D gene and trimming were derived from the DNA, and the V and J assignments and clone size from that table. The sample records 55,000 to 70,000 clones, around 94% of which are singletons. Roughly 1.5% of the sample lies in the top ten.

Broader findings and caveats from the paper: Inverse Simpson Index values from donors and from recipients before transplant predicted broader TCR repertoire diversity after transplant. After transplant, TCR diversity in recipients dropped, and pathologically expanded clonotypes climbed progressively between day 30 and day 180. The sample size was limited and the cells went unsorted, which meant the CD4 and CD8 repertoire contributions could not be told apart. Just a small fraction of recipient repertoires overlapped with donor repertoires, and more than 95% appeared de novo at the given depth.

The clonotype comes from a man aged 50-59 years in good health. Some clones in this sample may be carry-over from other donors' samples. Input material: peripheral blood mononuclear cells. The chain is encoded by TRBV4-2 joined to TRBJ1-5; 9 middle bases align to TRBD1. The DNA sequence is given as TGTGCCAGCAGCCAAGATATGGGACAGGGTACCAATCAGCCCCAGCATTTT. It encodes CASSQDMGQGTNQPQHF.